The clone carrying this T cell receptor beta chain appeared a few times. The data belong to a study of cytomegalovirus exposure and HLA in healthy donors. The study ran its PCR with 60 Vbeta and 13 Jbeta primers. Assay used: immunoSEQ multiplex PCR; TCRdb lists only in-frame clones, some missing. Among nearly 300,000 clones listed, about nine tenths were seen once. The junction had 7 bases not matched to a gene; V was cut back by 0 bases and J by 3 bases. The CDR3 contains 16 residues. Germline values: CDR1 SGHTA, CDR2 FQGTGA. The TCR was taken from a man aged 35 to 55 in good health and CMV-seropositive. Sequenced: PBMCs. This sequence joins TRBV7-3 and TRBJ1-2, with 7 bases aligning to TRBD1. CDR3 residues: CASSLTGGQNHYGYTF. The CDR3 DNA reads TGTGCCAGCAGCTTAACCGGGGGACAGAACCACTATGGCTACACCTTC. The full variable domain, with the rest looked up from reference TRBV7-3 and TRBJ1-2, is GAGVSQTPSNKVTEKGKYVELRCDPISGHTALYWYRQSLGQGPEFLIYFQGTGAADDSGLPNDRFFAVRPEGSVSTLKIQRTERGDSAVYLCASSLTGGQNHYGYTFGSGTRLTVV.